This T cell receptor (beta chain) was found in a study of T-cell reconstitution after alpha-beta-depleted transplantation in children. The CDR3 spans 11 residues. The germline gives CDR1 SQVTM, CDR2 ANQGSEA. V shed 4 bases, J shed 5 bases, and the junction held 2 bases outside the gene matches. This clonotype has just a few counts. Unique molecular identifiers were built into the TCRbeta library. TCRdb called the PCR reads again in MiXCR, with one record for every CDR3 protein. The sample contains 500,000 or so distinct CDR3 sequences, approximately 29% of which appear only once. This receptor was taken from a human donor who donated a stem cell graft to a child with aplastic anemia. Source: PBMCs from the stem cell graft donor, taken from the stem cell graft. The J gene is TRBJ2-7, the V gene TRBV29-1; TRBD1 aligns across 7 bases. The CDR3 sequence is CSVGRGHEQYF. In DNA form, the CDR3 reads TGCAGCGTTGGAAGGGGGCACGAGCAGTACTTC.